This record covers a single T cell receptor beta chain. This record comes from a study of technical replicates of blood from a handful of donors. Germline assignment: CDR1 SGHRS and CDR2 YFSETQ. With 4 bases removed from V and 3 bases from J, the gap between germline ends came to 17 bases. CDR3 length: 15 residues. Clones were sequenced by immunoSEQ multiplex PCR, and TCRdb holds only the in-frame ones, with some missing. The table records 55,000 to 75,000 clones, approximately 93% of them present only once. The chain employs TRBV5-1 and TRBJ2-7; D is possibly TRBD1 (6 bases). The source is a human donor in good health. The sample consisted of T cells isolated from PBMCs. CDR3 in DNA: TGCGCCAGCAGCCCGCTACAGGGAAGTCTCTACGAGCAGTACTTC. This sequence encodes CASSPLQGSLYEQYF.